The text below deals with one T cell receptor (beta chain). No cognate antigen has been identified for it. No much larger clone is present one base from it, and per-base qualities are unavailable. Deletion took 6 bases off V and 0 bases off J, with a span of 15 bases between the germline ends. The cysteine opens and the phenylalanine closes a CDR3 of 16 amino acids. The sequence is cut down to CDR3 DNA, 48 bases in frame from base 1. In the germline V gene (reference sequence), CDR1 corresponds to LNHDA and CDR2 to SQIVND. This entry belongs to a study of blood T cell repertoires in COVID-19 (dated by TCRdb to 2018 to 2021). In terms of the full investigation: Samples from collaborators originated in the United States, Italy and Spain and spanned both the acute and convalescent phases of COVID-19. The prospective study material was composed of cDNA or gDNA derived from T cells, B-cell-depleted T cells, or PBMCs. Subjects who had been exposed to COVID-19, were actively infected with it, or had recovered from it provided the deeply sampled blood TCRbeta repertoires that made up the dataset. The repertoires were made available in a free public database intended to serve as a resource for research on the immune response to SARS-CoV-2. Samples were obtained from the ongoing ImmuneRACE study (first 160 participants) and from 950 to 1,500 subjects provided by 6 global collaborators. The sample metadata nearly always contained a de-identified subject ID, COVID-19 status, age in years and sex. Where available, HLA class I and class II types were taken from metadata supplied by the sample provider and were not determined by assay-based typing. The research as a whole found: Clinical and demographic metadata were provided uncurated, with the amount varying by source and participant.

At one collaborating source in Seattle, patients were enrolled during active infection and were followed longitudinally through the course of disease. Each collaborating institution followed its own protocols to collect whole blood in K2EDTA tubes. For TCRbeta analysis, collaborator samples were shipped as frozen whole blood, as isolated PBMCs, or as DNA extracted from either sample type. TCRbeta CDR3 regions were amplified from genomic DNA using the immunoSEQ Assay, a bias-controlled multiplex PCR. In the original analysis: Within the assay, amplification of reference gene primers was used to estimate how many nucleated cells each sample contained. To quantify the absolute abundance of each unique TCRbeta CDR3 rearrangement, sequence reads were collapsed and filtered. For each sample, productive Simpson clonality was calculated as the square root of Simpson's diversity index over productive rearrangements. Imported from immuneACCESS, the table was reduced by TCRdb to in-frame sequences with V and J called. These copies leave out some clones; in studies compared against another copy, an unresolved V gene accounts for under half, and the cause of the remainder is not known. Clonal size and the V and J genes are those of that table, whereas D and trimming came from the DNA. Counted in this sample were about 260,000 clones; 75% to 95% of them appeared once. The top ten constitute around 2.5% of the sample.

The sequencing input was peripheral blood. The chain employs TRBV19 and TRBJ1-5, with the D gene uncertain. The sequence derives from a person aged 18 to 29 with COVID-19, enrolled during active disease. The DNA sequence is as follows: TGTGCCAGTAGCCCCTGGTTGGACTATAGCAATCAGCCCCAGCATTTT. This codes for CASSPWLDYSNQPQHF.